This TCR beta chain derives from a study of blood T cell repertoires in COVID-19. Study summary: From the United States, Italy and Spain came samples of acute and convalescent COVID-19. The cDNA or gDNA used as material had been derived from T cells, B-cell-depleted T cells, or PBMCs.

The ends were cut back, 3 bases at V and 4 bases at J, with 8 bases in the middle. CDR1 and CDR2 (germline): KGHSH, LQKENI. The CDR3 is 13 residues long. This clone occurred once. Methods used by the authors: Amplification of reference gene primers was used by the study to estimate nucleated cell counts. The table came from immunoSEQ multiplex PCR; TCRdb's copy has only in-frame clones and leaves some out. That table supplies the V and J calls and clone size; D and trimming were determined from the DNA. The sample consists of about 51,000 clones, roughly 84% of them appearing once. The source of this sequence is a man in his fifties or sixties with active COVID-19. The chain recombines TRBV18 with TRBJ2-3; D is perhaps TRBD2 (5 bases). Material: peripheral blood. As DNA, the CDR3 is TGTGCCAGCTCACCGGGGAGCTCAGATACGCAGTATTTT. Protein sequence: CASSPGSSDTQYF. The full variable domain, in which reference TRBV18 and TRBJ2-3 provide the parts outside the CDR3, is NAGVMQNPRHLVRRRGQEARLRCSPMKGHSHVYWYRQLPEEGLKFMVYLQKENIIDESGMPKERFSAEFPKEGPSILRIQQVVRGDSAAYFCASSPGSSDTQYFGPGTRLTVL.